The next 4 T cell receptor beta chains were all read from a single sample in a study of glioma-infiltrating T cells. TCR alpha and beta CDR3 regions were amplified from RNA using iRepertoire nested multiplex PCR. TCRdb used MiXCR to reprocess the multiplex PCR reads, holding one entry per CDR3 protein. The sample includes approximately 120,000 distinct CDR3 sequences, about 25% seen only once; the top ten take under 45%. Input material: glioma tissue, nonneoplastic brain tissue, or PBMCs (not recorded which). All receptors derive from a human donor with low-grade glioma or glioblastoma, undergoing nonglioma brain surgery, or in good health (not recorded which).

This clonotype was seen at least ten times. This chain uses TRBV10-3 with TRBJ1-4, with 10 nucleotides matching TRBD1. Looked up from germline, CDR1 is ENHRY and CDR2 is SYGVKD. After removal of 4 bases from V and 5 bases from J, the junction contained 4 bases not matched to a gene. The CDR3 runs to 15 residues. As DNA, the CDR3 is TGTGCCATCAGTGGAGAGGGACAGGGGAATGAAAAACTGTTTTTT. Translating it yields CAISGEGQGNEKLFF.

This clonotype was recorded only once. One junction end does not reproduce the germline sequence, and a read error may be involved. For the CDR3, the DNA is TGTGACATCTCGACAGGCTATGGATACACCTTC. Amino acid sequence: CDISTGYGYTF. The chain is built from TRBV28 and TRBJ1-2; tentative D call: TRBD1 (6 bases). Germline CDR1 and CDR2: MDHEN and SYDVKM. The CDR3 has 11 residues.

This clonotype was observed a single time. Without the conserved terminal phenylalanine or tryptophan, this CDR3 likely stems from a read error. This chain uses TRBV12-3 or TRBV12-4 with TRBJ1-3; the D gene is possibly TRBD1 (5 bases). The CDR3 consists of 15 residues. V lost 4 bases, J lost 3 bases, and 13 bases lay in between. CDR3 protein: CASSSQTEIGNTIYL. The CDR3 DNA follows: TGTGCCAGCAGTTCACAGACAGAAATTGGAAACACCATATATCTT.

This clonotype was detected ten times or more. This rearrangement joins TRBV3-1 to TRBJ2-7; 7 bases map to TRBD1. V shed 8 bases, J shed 0 bases, and the junction held 7 bases outside the gene matches. The CDR3 is 14 amino acids. Per the germline V gene, CDR1 is LGHDT and CDR2 is YNNKEL (reference sequence). CDR3 loop: CASSLQGSSYEQYF. The CDR3 coding sequence is TGTGCCAGCTCACTACAGGGGAGCTCCTACGAGCAGTACTTC.